The sequence of this T cell receptor (beta chain) was determined in a study of blood T cell repertoires in COVID-19. In the study overall: From T cells, B-cell-depleted T cells, or PBMCs came the material, which was cDNA or gDNA.

The protocol was immunoSEQ multiplex PCR, while the TCRdb copy is restricted to in-frame clones and leaves out a portion. This table holds tens of thousands of clones, roughly 82% found once. The source is a woman between 55 and 75 years old with acute or convalescent COVID-19. The sample comprised peripheral blood.

CDR3 protein: CASSLARANYGYTF. CDR3 bases: TGTGCCAGCAGTTTAGCCAGGGCTAACTATGGCTACACCTTC. The chain employs TRBV28 and TRBJ1-2, with D maybe TRBD1 (5 bases). The V end lost 2 bases, the J end lost 0 bases, and 7 bases lay between the germline ends. The CDR3 totals 14 residues. CDR1 and CDR2 from the germline V gene are MDHEN and SYDVKM.